This entry concerns a single T cell receptor (beta chain). Its antigen is unknown. Within one base of it there is no much larger clone, and no base qualities were kept. Library method: the immunoSEQ multiplex PCR assay. For the multiplex PCR, a mixture combining 60 forward primers for TCR Vbeta segments and 13 reverse primers for TCR Jbeta segments was used. The CDR3 region of rearranged TCR beta genes was amplified from genomic DNA by a multiplex PCR assay. On the Illumina HiSeq System, the amplified TCR beta libraries were sequenced as 87-base-pair reads. The original methods were these. Across the 670 or so repertoires, a later analysis counted some 80 million unique TCR beta chains, roughly 11 million of which were shared by at least two donors. Raw reads were error-corrected and collapsed into unique sequences with a nearest-neighbor algorithm that merged closely related sequences to remove PCR and sequencing errors. Alignment of CDR3 sequences to IMGT reference sequences was used to assign V, D and J gene segments. Each retained sequence needed at least a six-nucleotide match to both a V gene segment and a J gene segment. A rearrangement was called productive if the CDR3 had no stop codons and remained in frame with V and J, and every other rearrangement was called non-productive. Following IMGT convention, CDR3 was defined as the stretch from the second conserved V-encoded cysteine to the conserved J-encoded phenylalanine. The earlier analysis of roughly 590 of the donors excluded any sequence lacking an unambiguous match to a single V gene segment. An earlier analysis of 500 to 700 of the donors classified V segments as functional when productive rearrangements were above 56.7% and as segregating when the standard deviation between donors was above 5%. A statistical classification framework was developed to diagnose cytomegalovirus status using the catalog of TCR beta chain sequences. In a later analysis, TCR nucleotide sequences were compared against IMGT/GENE-DB human TR gene sequences so that V and J genes could be assigned. A later analysis assigned CDR3 sequences and most-parsimonious VDJ recombination scenarios with the TCRdist pipeline. In a later analysis, each TCR beta chain was defined by its CDR3 amino acid sequence together with its V-gene family, and reads without a unique V-gene family were excluded. In a later analysis, nearly 600 highly shared, low-generation-probability nucleotide sequences were removed to address suspected cross-contamination and a sequencing artifact. In a later analysis, a clonal expansion index was calculated for each public chain from normalized within-repertoire ranks of inferred template counts. In a later analysis, generation probabilities were computed with a VDJ recombination model fitted to out-of-frame rearrangements, and the resulting probabilities were checked against IGoR. Hypergeometric tests were used in a later analysis to score TCR-TCR, TCR-HLA and TCR-CMV co-occurrence, with a repertoire-size bias correction applied to the TCR pairs. In a later analysis, false discovery rates were estimated by permuting HLA or CMV assignments 20 times. In a later analysis, co-occurring TCRs were grouped with DBSCAN, and TCRdist sequence similarity was added when clustering was performed within HLA-allele-positive subsets. Repertoires with fewer than 30,000 or more than 120,000 public chains, plus five repertoires with anomalous nucleotide sharing, were excluded from co-occurrence clustering. This is the immuneACCESS table as TCRdb keeps it, with only in-frame sequences that have V and J called. A part of the clones is gone; compared with another copy, unresolved V genes explain less than half, and the rest is unexplained. D and trimming come from the DNA, and the V and J calls and clone size come from that table. This sample comprises around 200,000 clones, 84% of them detected only once. Jointly, the top ten make up around 1.2% of the sample.

The source of the sample is a study of cytomegalovirus exposure and HLA in healthy donors (dated by TCRdb to about 2017). The study in broad terms: According to an earlier analysis of a few hundred of the donors, about 180 million T cells yielded roughly 110 million unique TCR beta sequences and more than 250 Gb of sequence data. Around 300 gigabases of sequencing data and approximately 93 million unique TCR sequences were included in an early release covering several hundred HLA-typed donors. Of the roughly 430 genotyped donors, approximately 80% fell in the genetic ancestry cluster associated with self-reported Caucasian donors. The aim of the study was to test whether cataloging public T cell receptors could identify signatures of past pathogen exposure. The study used immunosequencing to profile the T cell repertoires of around 600 subjects and linked those repertoires to cytomegalovirus serostatus. A separate validation cohort of some 130 different subjects was used in addition to the 666-subject first cohort. The study combined high-throughput TCR immunosequencing, statistical association of individual TCRs with disease status, and machine learning to predict cytomegalovirus infection status. In a later analysis, previously published TCR beta repertoires from 666 donors were re-analyzed and high-resolution HLA genotyping was added so that TCR occurrence patterns could be studied. Rather than using new phenotypic data, the later analysis identified candidate immune exposures from TCR beta sequences and from how often those sequences occurred across donors. To decide whether each TCR beta V gene segment behaved as functional or pseudogenic, an earlier analysis of fewer than 750 of the donors relied on high-throughput TCR beta sequencing. Donor age, sex, ethnicity and CMV serostatus were compiled alongside the repertoire data. In a later genetic analysis, genome-wide SNP genotypes for 398 of the 666 donors were used, and that subset was treated as a discovery cohort. All discovery cohort repertoires had been generated on a single sequencing platform. HLA typing included class I and class II loci at four-digit resolution. The number of typed donors differed by locus: roughly 620-630 for A, B, C, DRB1 and DQB1; 500 to 550 for DQA1; some 610 for DPA1; and roughly 490 for DPB1. About 5 DR-DQ haplotypes were handled as single units for association and clustering, since linkage in the cohort was strong. Across 300 to 400 genotyped donors of the cohort, an average of about 200,000 unique TCR beta nucleotide sequences per donor were sequenced, and roughly 20% of those sequences were non-productive.

General conclusions and limits of the study: In this cohort, only TCR beta chains were sequenced, and detectable features were limited by the absence of alpha or paired-chain data. A later analysis found that HLA-associated TCR beta chains were more clonally expanded and had lower generation probabilities than equally common non-associated chains. When HLA alleles, especially DR and DQ, strongly co-occurred, TCR associations were difficult to assign to individual alleles. A further reported finding was that TCR beta sequences accurately predicted the HLA-A and HLA-B alleles for most subjects in the first cohort. In a later analysis, most CMV-associated TCR beta chains were found to appear HLA-restricted, with HLA associations seemingly driven largely by CMV exposure. A later analysis associated around 16,000 TCR beta sequences with specific HLA alleles at a false discovery rate of 0.05. According to a later genetic analysis, donors in an Asian-associated ancestry cluster had fewer N-insertions in productive TCRs than the approximately 710-donor mean. CMV serostatus was the only immune exposure information available for the cohort. It was suggested by the authors that the approach could potentially be generalized to other disease states and immunological phenotypes. Some IMGT-functional V segments, including TRBV6-2 and TRBV6-3, could not be told apart with the 87-base-pair reads, so those segments were excluded. A cluster of highly shared sequence variants was judged likely to be a technical artifact of the sequencing pipeline. Sequencing depth was assumed to be roughly uniform across donors in the presence/absence analyses, though that assumption may not hold. The earlier analysis of a few hundred of the donors excluded roughly 17 rarely observed V segments, including chromosome 9 orphons, because counts were too low. Because HLA typing was unavailable for some donors at each locus, only the typed subset was used in association tests. In both the original and validation cohorts, the classifier was reported to diagnose cytomegalovirus status with high specificity and sensitivity. A later analysis reported that several top co-occurrence clusters appeared linked to parvovirus B19, influenza, CMV and Epstein-Barr virus. The study listed 170 or so TCR beta chains as associated with cytomegalovirus. In vitro tests confirmed that a few of the cytomegalovirus-associated TCR beta chains recognize cytomegalovirus antigens. According to a later analysis, TCR association rates differed among HLA loci, with DRB1 alleles showing the most associated TCRs and HLA-C alleles showing the fewest. Broadly in line with IMGT annotations, most TCR beta V segments showed up in productive rearrangements about 87% or about 30% of the time in an earlier analysis of several hundred of the donors. Across donors, most TCR sequences were observed very rarely, whereas some public TCRs were present in many individuals. Linkage disequilibrium might explain the correlated functional status among segregating V segments, but an unknown experimental factor could not be excluded. V-gene and J-gene trimming of TCR beta chains was associated with a missense DCLRE1C variant in a later genetic analysis, and the association was replicated in an independent cohort.

The cohort comprised 670 or so healthy bone marrow donors. At the time of sampling, all cohort members were nominally healthy, though unrecorded immune exposures were likely present. The donor tested CMV seropositive and was one of the 289 seropositive cohort members. A peripheral blood sample was provided by each donor, and peripheral blood mononuclear cells were used for TCR beta sequencing. Genomic DNA extraction from the blood cell samples was performed with the Qiagen DNeasy Blood Extraction Kit. From the cysteine up to the phenylalanine, the CDR3 has a length of 15 residues. Only CDR3 DNA remains: 45 bases, in frame from the first base. The CDR1 and CDR2 encoded by the germline V gene (reference sequence) are LNHDA and SQIVND. The junction carries 26 bases between V and J, which are trimmed by 10 bases and 8 bases respectively.

The sequenced material came from PBMCs. The receptor comes from a girl aged 2 to 10 in good health and CMV-seropositive. The chain links TRBV19 with TRBJ1-2; TRBD1 might be the D gene, on 6 matching bases. The base sequence is TGTGCCACGGCAGACCTGACAGGTATGTCCAGCGGCTACACCTTC. This codes for CATADLTGMSSGYTF.